The 14 T cell receptor beta chains below come from one sample, sequenced in a study of cytomegalovirus exposure and HLA in healthy donors. PCR amplification relied on 60 Vbeta primers (plus 13 Jbeta primers). The assay was immunoSEQ multiplex PCR, and TCRdb's table has in-frame clones only and misses some. The sample shows 140,000 to 150,000 clones, around 75% of them seen only once. The specimen was PBMCs. Source of these receptors: a woman younger than 35 in good health and CMV-seronegative.

The chain has TRBV4-1 and TRBJ2-7; the D gene is possibly TRBD1 (6 bases). The germline CDR1 and CDR2 sequences are MGHRA and YSYEKL. This CDR3 has 15 residues. Trimming cost V 0 bases and J 6 bases, with 15 bases left between them. This CDR3 is CASSQEQGPEREQYF. CDR3 in DNA: TGCGCCAGCAGCCAAGAACAGGGTCCGGAGCGCGAGCAGTACTTC.

With respect to this clone: The junction departs from germline at one end; a sequencing error may be responsible. The chain has TRBV11-3 and TRBJ1-1; D is unresolved. Germline CDR1 reads SGHNT; CDR2 reads YENEEA. The CDR3 totals 11 residues. The CDR3 is CASSSNNEAFF. CDR3 sequence (DNA): TGTGCCAGCAGCTCGAACAATGAAGCTTTCTTT.

V usage is TRBV9 and J usage is TRBJ1-1; D uncertain. Germline V gives CDR1 SGDLS, CDR2 YYNGEE. V lost 0 bases, J lost 4 bases, and 7 bases lay in between. The CDR3 covers 13 residues. In DNA form, the CDR3 reads TGTGCCAGCAGCGTAGGAGGGCTCACTGAAGCTTTCTTT. It translates to CASSVGGLTEAFF.

This clone was seen only a few times. The V call is TRBV5-8, the J call TRBJ2-1, with D possibly matching TRBD2 (5 bases). The germline gives CDR1 SGHTS, CDR2 YDEGEE. This CDR3 has 14 amino acids. Trimming left V 5 bases short and J 5 bases short, with 14 bases between. CDR3 sequence reads: CASSKRSSDNEQFF. For the CDR3, the DNA is TGTGCCAGCAGTAAGCGGAGCTCTGACAATGAGCAGTTCTTC.

The chain combines TRBV13 with TRBJ1-2; 9 bases are a match to TRBD1. Per the germline V gene, CDR1 is PRHDT and CDR2 is FYEKMQ (reference sequence). The CDR3 sequence is 16 residues long. The V and J ends lost 0 bases and 3 bases, in that order; junction bases with no gene match: 5. The DNA for the CDR3 is TGTGCCAGCAGCTTAGGGGGACAGGGACCCTACTATGGCTACACCTTC. It yields the protein CASSLGGQGPYYGYTF.

The chain has TRBV5-4 and TRBJ2-2; D gene unclear. CDR3 length: 15 amino acids. The V gene's germline CDR1 is SGHNT and CDR2 YYREEE (reference sequence). V gave up 2 bases and J gave up 5 bases, with 13 bases separating them. CDR3 nucleotide sequence: TGTGCCAGCAGCTTTTGGGTTGGAGATACCGGGGAGCTGTTTTTT. As protein: CASSFWVGDTGELFF.

The CDR3 loop is CASSPGQGIRAEAFF. DNA of the CDR3: TGTGCCAGCAGCCCGGGACAGGGGATACGGGCTGAAGCTTTCTTT. The rearrangement joins TRBV9 to TRBJ1-1, with 10 bases that match TRBD1. The trim removed 4 bases at V and 6 bases at J, leaving 9 bases unmatched. Germline-derived CDR1 and CDR2 are SGDLS and YYNGEE. The CDR3 length is 15 residues.

This clone was found a few times. This chain joins TRBV4-3 and TRBJ2-3; 7 bases agree with TRBD1. J lost 6 bases, V lost 4 bases, and 10 bases had no gene match. CDR3 length: 15 amino acids. CDR1 and CDR2 (germline): LGHNA, YSLEER. CDR3 amino acids: CASSPQTGREDTQYF. The DNA of the CDR3 is TGCGCCAGCAGCCCGCAGACAGGGCGTGAGGATACGCAGTATTTT.

As DNA, the CDR3 is TGTGCCAGCAGTGAGGTCTTAGCGGTGCATGAGCAGTTCTTC. This translates into CASSEVLAVHEQFF. This chain joins TRBV6-1 and TRBJ2-1; D perhaps matches TRBD2 (6 bases). Trimming took off 3 bases at V and 8 bases at J, with 14 bases between the two ends. Germline V lookup: CDR1 MNHNS, CDR2 SASEGT. The CDR3 loop spans 14 amino acids.

This sequence joins TRBV4-1 and TRBJ1-3, with D possibly TRBD1 on 5 matching bases. This CDR3 has 15 residues. Trimming shortened V by 0 bases and J by 7 bases, and 13 bases separated the two germline ends. CDR1 is MGHRA and CDR2 is YSYEKL in the germline V gene. In DNA, the CDR3 is TGCGCCAGCAGCCAAGACAGGGCCACTTGGAACACCATATATTTT. Amino acids: CASSQDRATWNTIYF.

This clone was observed a handful of times. The J gene is TRBJ2-3, the V gene TRBV5-4; possibly TRBD2 for D (7 bases). The CDR3 extends over 13 amino acids. Trimming removed 9 bases at V and 8 bases at J, with 19 bases between. The germline V gene has CDR1 SGHNT and CDR2 YYREEE (reference sequence). CDR3 residues: CAMGGSTGITQYF. The CDR3 nucleotides read TGTGCCATGGGGGGGTCAACAGGGATTACGCAGTATTTT.

This clone has a single count. The chain joins TRBV28 to TRBJ2-2, with 11 bases aligning to TRBD1. The CDR3 sequence is 15 residues long. Per germline, CDR1 MDHEN and CDR2 SYDVKM. V gave up 5 bases and J gave up 5 bases; unmatched junction bases: 4. CDR3 region: CASSAGQGETGELFF. In DNA form, the CDR3 reads TGTGCCAGCAGTGCGGGACAGGGGGAGACCGGGGAGCTGTTTTTT.

The chain recombines TRBV7-3 with TRBJ2-5; 7 bases map to TRBD2. Trimming cost V 1 base and J 1 base; bases outside gene matches: 3. This CDR3 spans 15 amino acids. Germline CDR1 reads SGHTA; CDR2 reads FQGTGA. CDR3 residues: CASSLRWGGQETQYF. The CDR3, as DNA: TGTGCCAGCAGCTTAAGGTGGGGGGGCCAAGAGACCCAGTACTTC.

The J gene is TRBJ1-5, the V gene TRBV4-2; D may be TRBD1 (5 bases). Trimming took off 5 bases at V and 0 bases at J, with 11 bases between the two ends. Germline V CDR1 and CDR2: LGHNA, YNFKEQ. This CDR3 spans 15 amino acids. CDR3 in DNA: TGTGCCAGCAGCTTGGACATTAATAGCAATCAGCCCCAGCATTTT. Protein: CASSLDINSNQPQHF.